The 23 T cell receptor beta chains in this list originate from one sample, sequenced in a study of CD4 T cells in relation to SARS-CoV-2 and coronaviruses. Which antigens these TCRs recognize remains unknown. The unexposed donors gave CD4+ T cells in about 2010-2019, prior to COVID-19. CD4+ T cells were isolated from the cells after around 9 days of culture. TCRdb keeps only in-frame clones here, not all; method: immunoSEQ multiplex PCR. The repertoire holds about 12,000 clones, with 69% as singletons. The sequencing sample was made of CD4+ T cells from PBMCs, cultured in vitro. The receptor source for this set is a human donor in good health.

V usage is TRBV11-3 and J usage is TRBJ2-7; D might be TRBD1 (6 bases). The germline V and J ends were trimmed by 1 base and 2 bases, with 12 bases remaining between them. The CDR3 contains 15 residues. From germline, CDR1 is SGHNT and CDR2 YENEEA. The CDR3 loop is CASSLATGYAYEQYF. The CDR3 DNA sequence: TGTGCCAGCAGCTTAGCAACAGGGTACGCCTACGAGCAGTACTTC. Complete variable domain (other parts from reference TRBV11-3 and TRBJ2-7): EAGVVQSPRYKIIEKKQPVAFWCNPISGHNTLYWYLQNLGQGPELLIRYENEEAVDDSQLPKDRFSAERLKGVDSTLKIQPAELGDSAVYLCASSLATGYAYEQYFGPGTRLTVT.

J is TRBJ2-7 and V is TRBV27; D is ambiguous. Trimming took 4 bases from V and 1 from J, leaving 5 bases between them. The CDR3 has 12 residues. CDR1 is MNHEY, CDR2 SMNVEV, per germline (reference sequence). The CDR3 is CASSSISYEQYF. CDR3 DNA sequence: TGTGCCAGCAGTTCAATTTCCTACGAGCAGTACTTC.

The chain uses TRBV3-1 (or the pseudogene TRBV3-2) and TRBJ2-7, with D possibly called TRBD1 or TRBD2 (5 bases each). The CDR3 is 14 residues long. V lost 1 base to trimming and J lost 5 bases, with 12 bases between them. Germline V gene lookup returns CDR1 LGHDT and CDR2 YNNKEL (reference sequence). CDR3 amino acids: CASSQVEGRNEQYF. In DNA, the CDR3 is TGTGCCAGCAGCCAAGTAGAGGGGCGGAACGAGCAGTACTTC.

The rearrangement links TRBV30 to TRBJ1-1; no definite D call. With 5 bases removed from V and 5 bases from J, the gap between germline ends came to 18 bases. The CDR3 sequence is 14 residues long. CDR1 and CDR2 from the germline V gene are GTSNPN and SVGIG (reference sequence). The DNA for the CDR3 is TGTGCCTGGGACTTAAGAGGACGGAGGACTGAAGCTTTCTTT. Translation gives CAWDLRGRRTEAFF.

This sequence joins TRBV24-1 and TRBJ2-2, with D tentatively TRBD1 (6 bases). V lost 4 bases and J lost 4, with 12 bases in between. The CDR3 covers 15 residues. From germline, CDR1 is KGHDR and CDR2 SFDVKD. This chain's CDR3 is CATSEPGQSTGELFF. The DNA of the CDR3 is TGTGCCACCAGTGAGCCAGGACAGAGCACCGGGGAGCTGTTTTTT.

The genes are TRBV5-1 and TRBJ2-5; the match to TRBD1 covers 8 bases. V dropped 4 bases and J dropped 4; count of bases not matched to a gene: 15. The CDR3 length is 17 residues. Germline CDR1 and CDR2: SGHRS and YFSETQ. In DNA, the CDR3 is TGCGCCAGCAGCGTGGTGGTGTCGGCAGGGGGCTTAGAGACCCAGTACTTC. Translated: CASSVVVSAGGLETQYF.

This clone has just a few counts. The DNA for the CDR3 is TGCGCCAGCAGTGAAGCGGGCGTCGACTATGGCTACACCTTC. Protein sequence: CASSEAGVDYGYTF. The chain carries TRBV10-1 and TRBJ1-2; D remains unclear. Trimming took 3 bases from V and 3 from J, leaving 11 bases between them. Germline lookup yields CDR1 WNHNN and CDR2 SYGVQD (reference sequence). The CDR3 has 14 amino acids.

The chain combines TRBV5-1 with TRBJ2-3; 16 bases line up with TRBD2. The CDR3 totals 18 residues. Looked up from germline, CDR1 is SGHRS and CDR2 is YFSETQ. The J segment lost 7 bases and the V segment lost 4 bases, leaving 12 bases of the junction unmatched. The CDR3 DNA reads TGCGCCAGCAGCCACTCCTCCGGGACTAGCGGGAGGGATTATACGCAGTATTTT. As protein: CASSHSSGTSGRDYTQYF.

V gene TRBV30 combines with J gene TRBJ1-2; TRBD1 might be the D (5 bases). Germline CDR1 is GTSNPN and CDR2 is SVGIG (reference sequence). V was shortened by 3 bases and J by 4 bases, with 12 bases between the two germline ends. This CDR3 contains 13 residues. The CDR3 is CAWRIGAGYGYTF. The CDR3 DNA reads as TGTGCCTGGAGAATTGGGGCTGGCTATGGCTACACCTTC.

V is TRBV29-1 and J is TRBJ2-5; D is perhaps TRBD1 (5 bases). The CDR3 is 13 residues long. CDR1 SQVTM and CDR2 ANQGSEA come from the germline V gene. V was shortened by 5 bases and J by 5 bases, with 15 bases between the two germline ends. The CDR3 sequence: CSVLWTIAETQYF. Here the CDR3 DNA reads TGCAGCGTTCTGTGGACAATTGCGGAGACCCAGTACTTC. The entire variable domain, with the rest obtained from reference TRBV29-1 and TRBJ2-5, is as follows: SAVISQKPSRDICQRGTSLTIQCQVDSQVTMMFWYRQQPGQSLTLIATANQGSEATYESGFVIDKFPISRPNLTFSTLTVSNMSPEDSSIYLCSVLWTIAETQYFGPGTRLLVL.

The CDR3 protein is CSASSSQGVTDTQYF. The CDR3 nucleotides read TGCAGTGCTAGTTCGTCCCAGGGGGTAACAGATACGCAGTATTTT. The V gene is TRBV20-1, the J gene TRBJ2-3; 7 positions agree with TRBD1. The CDR3 loop spans 15 amino acids. Per germline, CDR1 DFQATT and CDR2 SNEGSKA (reference sequence). V dropped 3 bases and J dropped 3; count of bases not matched to a gene: 9.

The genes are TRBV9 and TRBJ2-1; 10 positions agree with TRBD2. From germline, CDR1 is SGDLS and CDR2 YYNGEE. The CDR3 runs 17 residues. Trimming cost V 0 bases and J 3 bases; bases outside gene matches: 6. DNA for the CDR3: TGTGCCAGCAGCGTAGAGGCGGCTAGCGGGAGCTACAATGAGCAGTTCTTC. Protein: CASSVEAASGSYNEQFF.

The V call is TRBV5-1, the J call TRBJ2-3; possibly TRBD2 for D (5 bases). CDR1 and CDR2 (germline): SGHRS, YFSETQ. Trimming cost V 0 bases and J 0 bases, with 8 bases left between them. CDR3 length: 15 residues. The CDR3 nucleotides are TGCGCCAGCAGCTTGGACGGGATTAGCACAGATACGCAGTATTTT. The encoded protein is CASSLDGISTDTQYF.

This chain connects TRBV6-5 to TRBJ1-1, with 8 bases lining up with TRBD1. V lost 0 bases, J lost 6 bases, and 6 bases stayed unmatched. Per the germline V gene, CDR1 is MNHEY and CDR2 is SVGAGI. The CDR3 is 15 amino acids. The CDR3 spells CASSYSTQGAAEAFF. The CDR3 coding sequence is TGTGCCAGCAGTTACTCGACCCAGGGGGCCGCTGAAGCTTTCTTT.

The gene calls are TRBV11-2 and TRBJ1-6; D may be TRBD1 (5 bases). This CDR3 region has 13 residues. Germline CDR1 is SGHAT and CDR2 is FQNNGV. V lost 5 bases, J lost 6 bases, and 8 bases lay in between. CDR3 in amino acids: CASSRQTNSPLHF. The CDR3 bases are TGTGCCAGCAGCCGACAGACTAATTCACCCCTCCACTTT.

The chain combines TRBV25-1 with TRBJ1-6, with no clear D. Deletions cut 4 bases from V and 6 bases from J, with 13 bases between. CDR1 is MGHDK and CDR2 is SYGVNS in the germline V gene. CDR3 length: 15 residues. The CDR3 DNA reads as TGTGCCAGCAGTGGGGTTGGGTTTCGTAATTCACCCCTCCACTTT. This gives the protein CASSGVGFRNSPLHF.

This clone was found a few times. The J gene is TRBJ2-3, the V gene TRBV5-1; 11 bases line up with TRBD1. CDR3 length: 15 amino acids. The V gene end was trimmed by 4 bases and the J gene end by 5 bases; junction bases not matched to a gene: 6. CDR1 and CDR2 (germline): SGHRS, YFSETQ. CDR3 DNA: TGCGCCAGCAGCCTTCCCGGGACAGGGGGAGATACGCAGTATTTT. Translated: CASSLPGTGGDTQYF.

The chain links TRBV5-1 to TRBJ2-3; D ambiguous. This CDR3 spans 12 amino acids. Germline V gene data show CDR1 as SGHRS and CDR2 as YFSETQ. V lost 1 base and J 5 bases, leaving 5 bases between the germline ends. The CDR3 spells CASSLLGDTQYF. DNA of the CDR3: TGCGCCAGCAGCTTGTTGGGAGATACGCAGTATTTT. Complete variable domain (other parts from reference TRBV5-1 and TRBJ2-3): KAGVTQTPRYLIKTRGQQVTLSCSPISGHRSVSWYQQTPGQGLQFLFEYFSETQRNKGNFPGRFSGRQFSNSRSEMNVSTLELGDSALYLCASSLLGDTQYFGPGTRLTVL.

The CDR3 nucleotides read TGTGCCAGCAGCTTGGCCAGTCTAGGGACCCAGTACTTC. Protein product: CASSLASLGTQYF. V gene TRBV5-6 combines with J gene TRBJ2-5, with D uncertain. Germline loops: CDR1 SGHDT, CDR2 YYEEEE. This CDR3 region has 13 residues. V was cut by 0 bases and J by 7 bases, with 10 bases left in between.

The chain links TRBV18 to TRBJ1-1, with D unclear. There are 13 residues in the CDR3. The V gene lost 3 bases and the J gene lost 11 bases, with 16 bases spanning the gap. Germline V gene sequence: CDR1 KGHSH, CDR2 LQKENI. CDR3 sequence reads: CASSPDGGKSAFF. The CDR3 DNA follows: TGTGCCAGCTCACCTGACGGTGGGAAGTCGGCTTTCTTT. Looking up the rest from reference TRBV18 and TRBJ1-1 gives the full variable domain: NAGVMQNPRHLVRRRGQEARLRCSPMKGHSHVYWYRQLPEEGLKFMVYLQKENIIDESGMPKERFSAEFPKEGPSILRIQQVVRGDSAAYFCASSPDGGKSAFFGQGTRLTVV.

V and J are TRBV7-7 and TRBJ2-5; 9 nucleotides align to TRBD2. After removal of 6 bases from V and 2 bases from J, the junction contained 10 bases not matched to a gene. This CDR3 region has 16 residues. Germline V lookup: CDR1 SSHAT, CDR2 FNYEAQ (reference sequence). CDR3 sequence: CASSSISGRAQETQYF. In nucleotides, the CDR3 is TGTGCCAGCAGTTCTATTAGCGGGAGAGCACAAGAGACCCAGTACTTC.

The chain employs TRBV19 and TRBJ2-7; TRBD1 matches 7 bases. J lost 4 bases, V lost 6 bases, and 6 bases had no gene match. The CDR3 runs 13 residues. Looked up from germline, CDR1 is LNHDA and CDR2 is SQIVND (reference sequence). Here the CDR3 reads CASSKQQGYEQYF. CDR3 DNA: TGTGCCAGTAGCAAACAACAGGGGTACGAGCAGTACTTC.

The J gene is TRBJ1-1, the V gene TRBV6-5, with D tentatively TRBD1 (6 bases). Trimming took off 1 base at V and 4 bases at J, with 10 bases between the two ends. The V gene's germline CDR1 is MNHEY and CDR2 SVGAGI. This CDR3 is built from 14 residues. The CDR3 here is CASSYYRGGTEAFF. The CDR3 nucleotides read TGTGCCAGCAGTTACTACCGAGGGGGCACTGAAGCTTTCTTT.